This T cell receptor (beta chain) was sequenced in a study of T cells expressing NK-cell markers. Study at large: The authors sequenced eight donors, of whom seven were HCMV-seropositive and one was seronegative. General observations from the study: HCMV specificity was not established for the expanded NKG2C+ T cell clones.

This CDR3 contains 15 residues. It was by 5'RACE template switching with UMIs that TCR beta cDNA was made. No DNA is given; TCRdb re-called the 5' RACE reads and lists each CDR3 protein once. This sample's table has about 380,000 distinct CDR3 sequences. Turning to this clonotype: Its antigen is currently unknown.

The chain uses TRBV23-1 and TRBJ2-1. TRBV23-1 is noted as an ORF with a role that remains uncertain. Sequencing used blood T cells: a sorted CD56 or NKG2C T cell subset, CD4+ or CD8+ T cells, or bulk PBMC T cells (not recorded which). This TCR was sampled from a man aged 18-70 years in good health. CDR3 in amino acids: CASSPVGAPYNEQFF.